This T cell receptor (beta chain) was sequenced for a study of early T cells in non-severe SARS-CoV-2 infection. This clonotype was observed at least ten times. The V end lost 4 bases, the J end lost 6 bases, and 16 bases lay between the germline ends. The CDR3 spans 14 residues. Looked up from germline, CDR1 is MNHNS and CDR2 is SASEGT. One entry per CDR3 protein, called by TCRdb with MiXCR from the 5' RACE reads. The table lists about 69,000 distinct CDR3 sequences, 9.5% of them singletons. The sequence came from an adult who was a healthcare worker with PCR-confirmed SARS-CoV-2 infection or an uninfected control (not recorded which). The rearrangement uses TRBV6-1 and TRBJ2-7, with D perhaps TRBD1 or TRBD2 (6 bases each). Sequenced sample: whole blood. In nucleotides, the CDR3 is TGTGCCAGCAGTGGCCAGGGGCGCGGGATCGAGCAGTACTTC. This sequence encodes CASSGQGRGIEQYF.